Included here is one TCR beta chain sequence, with context. Its antigen is as yet unknown. The data derive from a study of response to subunit inactivated influenza vaccine. Findings and caveats of the study: The authors proposed limited new T cell recruitment per seasonal influenza vaccination.

The CDR3 extends over 15 amino acids. V lost 1 base, J lost 5 bases, and 12 bases lay in between. TCRdb re-called the RT-PCR reads with MiXCR, one entry per CDR3 protein. The profile covers some 480,000 distinct CDR3 sequences, with 10% to 11% appearing a single time and around 12% taken by the ten largest. The chain is built from TRBV12-3 or TRBV12-4 and TRBJ1-5; weak D call: TRBD1 (6 bases). This sequence originates from a man aged 50-59 years who received an inactivated influenza vaccine. The sequences come from PBMCs from blood, collected roughly 47 days after vaccination. The CDR3 nucleotides read TGTGCCAGCAGTTTAGAGGGGACACCTGATCAGCCCCAGCATTTT. This codes for CASSLEGTPDQPQHF.